The TCR beta chain under discussion was sequenced for a study of blood T cells in healthy people across ages. Every sample had a minimum of 6.5 million PBMCs isolated. On this clonotype itself: As yet, its antigen is unknown.

Through a sample-barcoded 5' primer and a J-beta primer mix, a second PCR was run for roughly 7 to 12 cycles. A 12-random-nucleotide template-switch adaptor tagged each cDNA molecule. Each CDR3 protein gets one entry after TCRdb re-called the 5' RACE reads with MiXCR. The repertoire includes 750,000 or so distinct CDR3 sequences, about 25% of them detected once, and 9.4% sits in the top ten. The study's findings and limits: Donor CMV infection status was unknown, possibly confounding age-related changes in expanded clonotypes.

The CDR3 extends over 13 amino acids. Trimming took off 3 bases at V and 3 bases at J, with 8 bases between the two ends. In addition, the sample was reused for a study of T cells of mothers and their children.

This chain joins TRBV12-3 or TRBV12-4 and TRBJ1-1; TRBD1 is a possible D gene (5 bases). Material for sequencing was blood. The receptor was isolated from a boy aged 5 to 17 in good health. The CDR3 sequence is CASSFMGDTEAFF. DNA for the CDR3: TGTGCCAGCAGTTTCATGGGGGACACTGAAGCTTTCTTT.